The 11 T cell receptor beta chains below all came from one sample that was sequenced in a study of T cells after yellow fever vaccination. A single record per CDR3 protein comes from TCRdb applying MiXCR to the 5' RACE reads. The repertoire includes 620,000 or so distinct CDR3 sequences, roughly 12% of them detected once, and about 15% sits in the top ten. Sequencing was performed on PBMCs, taken on the day of the yellow fever booster vaccination. The source is a man aged 25 to 45 who received the YFV17D yellow fever vaccine.

The chain carries TRBV5-4 and TRBJ1-4, with D uncertain. The CDR3 sequence is 16 residues long. Germline lookup yields CDR1 SGHNT and CDR2 YYREEE (reference sequence). Trimming left V 4 bases short and J 0 bases short, with 13 bases between. The CDR3 is CASSPGLQATNEKLFF. The CDR3 DNA reads as TGTGCCAGCAGCCCCGGACTTCAGGCAACTAATGAAAAACTGTTTTTT. Drawing the rest from reference TRBV5-4 and TRBJ1-4, the complete variable domain is ETGVTQSPTHLIKTRGQQVTLRCSSQSGHNTVSWYQQALGQGPQFIFQYYREEENGRGNFPPRFSGLQFPNYSSELNVNALELDDSALYLCASSPGLQATNEKLFFGSGTQLSVL.

A single count supports this clonotype. The V gene is TRBV20-1, the J gene TRBJ2-1; D is tentatively TRBD1 or TRBD2 (5 bases each). V lost 1 base and J lost 8, with 18 bases in between. In germline, CDR1 is DFQATT, CDR2 SNEGSKA (reference sequence). CDR3 length: 15 amino acids. The CDR3, as DNA: TGCAGTGCTAGAGTCTGGGACGCCCTGGCGGATGAGCAGTTCTTC. This sequence encodes CSARVWDALADEQFF.

The chain links TRBV29-1 to TRBJ2-4; D is ambiguous. Per germline, CDR1 SQVTM and CDR2 ANQGSEA. This CDR3 comprises 13 residues. The V end was cut by 3 bases, the J end by 7 bases, with 13 bases between. CDR3 protein: CSVDVPESNIQYF. The CDR3 DNA follows: TGCAGCGTTGACGTCCCCGAGTCCAACATTCAGTACTTC.

The chain couples TRBV7-9 to TRBJ2-7; 10 bases are shared with TRBD1. The CDR3 is 15 amino acids. V shed 5 bases, J shed 3 bases, and the junction held 7 bases outside the gene matches. Germline CDR1 is SEHNR and CDR2 is FQNEAQ (reference sequence). In nucleotides, the CDR3 is TGTGCCAGCAGCGGTCCGGGACAGGGGAACTACGAGCAGTACTTC. Translated: CASSGPGQGNYEQYF.

V is TRBV4-3 and J is TRBJ2-2; D is unresolved. The V and J ends lost 5 bases and 0 bases respectively, with 10 bases between them. The CDR3 has 15 residues. Germline lookup yields CDR1 LGHNA and CDR2 YSLEER. The CDR3 DNA reads as TGCGCCAGCAGCTTGTCCTTCGCGAACACCGGGGAGCTGTTTTTT. Encoded protein: CASSLSFANTGELFF.

The table lists this clonotype with a few counts. The junction and the germline gene differ at one end; a read error may be behind it. The chain uses TRBV12-3 or TRBV12-4 and TRBJ2-5, with TRBD2 matching over 14 bases. This CDR3 comprises 17 residues. CDR3 sequence reads: CASSPSGTSGSRGTPRF. In DNA form, the CDR3 reads TGTGCCAGCAGTCCCTCCGGGACTAGCGGGAGTCGCGGCACCCCCCGGTTC.

The chain carries TRBV12-3 or TRBV12-4 and TRBJ2-2, with D possibly called TRBD1 or TRBD2 (5 bases each). The V gene lost 3 bases and the J gene lost 1 base, with 9 bases spanning the gap. The length of the CDR3 is 15 residues. CDR3 sequence (DNA): TGTGCCAGCAGTTTTTATGGGGGGAACACCGGGGAGCTGTTTTTT. It is translated as CASSFYGGNTGELFF.

V gene TRBV9 combines with J gene TRBJ2-7; D assignment may be TRBD1 or TRBD2 (5 bases each). The V gene's germline CDR1 is SGDLS and CDR2 YYNGEE. The CDR3 is 15 amino acids. The V end was cut by 3 bases, the J end by 2 bases, with 15 bases between. The DNA for the CDR3 is TGTGCCAGCAGCGACCGGGACGGCGGCACCTACGAGCAGTACTTC. It translates to CASSDRDGGTYEQYF.

The rearrangement uses TRBV6-5 and TRBJ1-4; D is undetermined. The CDR3 totals 11 residues. The V and J ends lost 6 bases and 15 bases respectively, with 14 bases between them. Germline V gives CDR1 MNHEY, CDR2 SVGAGI. In nucleotides, the CDR3 is TGTGCCAGCAGCCCAAATGGGGAATTGTTTTTT. It codes for CASSPNGELFF.

J is TRBJ2-1 and V is TRBV18, with D tentatively TRBD2 (6 bases). Trimming pared 6 bases from V and 10 bases from J, leaving 16 bases between. The length of the CDR3 is 13 residues. Germline loops: CDR1 KGHSH, CDR2 LQKENI. CDR3 sequence (DNA): TGTGCCAGCTCCCCCGGGTGGGCGGGGGAGCAGTTCTTC. This gives the protein CASSPGWAGEQFF.

The rearrangement joins TRBV6-5 to TRBJ1-2; weak D call: TRBD1 (5 bases). The CDR3 totals 15 residues. In germline, CDR1 is MNHEY, CDR2 SVGAGI. V lost 0 bases, J lost 8 bases, and 16 bases lay in between. CDR3 coding DNA: TGTGCCAGCAGTTACTCGGTCGGGACCCGGGAGGGCTACACCTTC. It codes for CASSYSVGTREGYTF.